This T cell receptor beta chain derives from a study of T cell responses to AZD1222 COVID-19 vaccine. CDR1 is SGHVS and CDR2 is FNYEAQ in the germline V gene. V lost 1 base and J lost 7, with 11 bases in between. The CDR3 contains 15 residues. Remarks on this clone: The antigen is not known.

Whole-study results and caveats: The study identified only 6 or 7 AZD1222 recipients as seropositive at baseline.

Produced via immunoSEQ multiplex PCR; TCRdb's table is partial and in-frame only. The table has 55,000 to 65,000 clones, 60% to 85% seen once. The clonotype was recovered from an adult who received the AZD1222 COVID-19 vaccine. The sample here was peripheral blood, taken 28 days after the second AZD1222 dose. The rearrangement uses TRBV7-6 and TRBJ1-6; no clear D. This CDR3 is CASSLGGFQNSPLHF. The CDR3 DNA sequence: TGTGCCAGCAGCTTAGGAGGGTTCCAGAATTCACCCCTCCACTTT.